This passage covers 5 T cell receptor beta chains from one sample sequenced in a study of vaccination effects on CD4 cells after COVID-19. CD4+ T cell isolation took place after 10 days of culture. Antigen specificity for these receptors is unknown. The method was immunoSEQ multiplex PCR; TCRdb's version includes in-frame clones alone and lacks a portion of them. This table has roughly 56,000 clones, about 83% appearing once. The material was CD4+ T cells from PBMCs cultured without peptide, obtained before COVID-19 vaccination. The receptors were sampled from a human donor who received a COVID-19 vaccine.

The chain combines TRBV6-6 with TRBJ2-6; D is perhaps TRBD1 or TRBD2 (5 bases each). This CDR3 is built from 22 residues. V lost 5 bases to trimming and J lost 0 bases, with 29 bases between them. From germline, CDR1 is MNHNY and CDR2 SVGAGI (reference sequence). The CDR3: CASSPTEGDREWASSGANVLTF. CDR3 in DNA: TGTGCCAGCAGTCCGACCGAAGGGGACCGTGAGTGGGCCTCCTCTGGGGCCAACGTCCTGACTTTC.

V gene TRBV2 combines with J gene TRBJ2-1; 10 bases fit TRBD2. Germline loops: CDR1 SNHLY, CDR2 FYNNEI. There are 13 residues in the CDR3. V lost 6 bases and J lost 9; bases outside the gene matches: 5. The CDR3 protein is CASRLAGVSEQFF. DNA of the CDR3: TGTGCCAGCAGGCTAGCGGGAGTTAGTGAGCAGTTCTTC. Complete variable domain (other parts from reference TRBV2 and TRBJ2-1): EPEVTQTPSHQVTQMGQEVILRCVPISNHLYFYWYRQILGQKVEFLVSFYNNEISEKSEIFDDQFSVERPDGSNFTLKIRSTKLEDSAMYFCASRLAGVSEQFFGPGTRLTVL.

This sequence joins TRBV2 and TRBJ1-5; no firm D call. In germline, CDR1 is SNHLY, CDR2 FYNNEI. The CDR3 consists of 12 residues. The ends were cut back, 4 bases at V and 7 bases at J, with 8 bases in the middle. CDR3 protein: CASSGPRQPQHF. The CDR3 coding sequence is TGTGCCAGCAGTGGCCCCCGGCAGCCCCAGCATTTT.

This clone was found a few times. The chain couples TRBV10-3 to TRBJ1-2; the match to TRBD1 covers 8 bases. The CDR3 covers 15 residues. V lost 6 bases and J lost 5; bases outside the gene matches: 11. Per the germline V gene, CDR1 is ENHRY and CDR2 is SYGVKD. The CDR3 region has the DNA TGTGCCATCAGCGCCGGACAGGGAGGTGGTTATGGCTACACCTTC. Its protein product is CAISAGQGGGYGYTF.

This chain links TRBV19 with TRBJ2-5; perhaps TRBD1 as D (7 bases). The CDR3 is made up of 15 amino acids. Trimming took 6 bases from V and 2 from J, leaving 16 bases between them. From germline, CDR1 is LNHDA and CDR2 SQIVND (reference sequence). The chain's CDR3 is CASSRQGGGQETQYF. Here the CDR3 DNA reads TGTGCCAGTAGCCGACAGGGAGGAGGACAAGAGACCCAGTACTTC.